The 4 T cell receptor beta chains in this list originate from one sample, sequenced in a study of T-cell memory formation after mild COVID-19. Via MiXCR, TCRdb re-called the 5' RACE reads, giving one row per CDR3 protein. In the table there are hundreds of thousands of distinct CDR3 sequences, about a sixth of which are singletons. Material: PBMCs or a T cell subset sorted from them (not recorded which). All receptors derive from an adult woman who had mild COVID-19 (a few samples of this study predate the infection). Cell type and time point are not known.

This clonotype showed up just a few times. The rearrangement uses TRBV27 and TRBJ2-5, with D possibly called TRBD1 or TRBD2 (5 bases each). The CDR3 loop spans 15 amino acids. Germline-derived CDR1 and CDR2 are MNHEY and SMNVEV (reference sequence). V lost 2 bases and J 0 bases, leaving 10 bases between the germline ends. The CDR3 region is CASSLVRGNQETQYF. Here the CDR3 DNA reads TGTGCCAGCAGTTTAGTCCGGGGCAACCAAGAGACCCAGTACTTC.

The chain combines TRBV7-9 with TRBJ2-7, with 9 bases fitting TRBD1. V dropped 3 bases and J dropped 12; count of bases not matched to a gene: 12. The CDR3 length is 14 residues. Per germline, CDR1 SEHNR and CDR2 FQNEAQ (reference sequence). CDR3 bases: TGTGCCAGCAGCTTGTCCCGGGACAGGGCGAGAGCGTACTTC. Translated: CASSLSRDRARAYF.

The chain carries TRBV29-1 and TRBJ1-2; D unresolved. The CDR3 length is 13 residues. With 6 bases removed from V and 1 base from J, the gap between germline ends came to 12 bases. The germline V gene has CDR1 SQVTM and CDR2 ANQGSEA. CDR3 amino acids: CSVIRVSNYGYTF. CDR3 sequence (DNA): TGCAGCGTAATCAGAGTTAGTAACTATGGCTACACCTTC.

This chain connects TRBV9 to TRBJ1-1; D may be TRBD1 (6 bases). The CDR3 totals 14 residues. Trimming cost V 1 base and J 3 bases, with 10 bases left between them. Looked up from germline, CDR1 is SGDLS and CDR2 is YYNGEE. CDR3: CASSVLGQHTEAFF. The CDR3 coding sequence is TGTGCCAGCAGCGTACTAGGACAGCACACTGAAGCTTTCTTT.